The clone carrying this T cell receptor (beta chain) was observed once. Data came from immunoSEQ multiplex PCR; TCRdb stores just in-frame clones and leaves some out. The table lists roughly 32,000 clones, roughly 88% of them singletons. This entry belongs to a study of blood T cell repertoires in COVID-19. Study-level background: Both acute and convalescent COVID-19 samples were obtained from the United States, Italy and Spain.

Germline assignment: CDR1 SGHTA and CDR2 FQGNSA. The CDR3 runs to 14 residues. V was clipped by 2 bases and J by 0 bases, with 5 bases between them. The J gene is TRBJ1-3, the V gene TRBV7-2; D is unclear. This clonotype was obtained from a man older than 75 with acute or convalescent COVID-19. The source material was peripheral blood. The CDR3 sequence is CASSLKSSGNTIYF. CDR3 coding DNA: TGTGCCAGCAGCTTAAAGAGCTCTGGAAACACCATATATTTT.